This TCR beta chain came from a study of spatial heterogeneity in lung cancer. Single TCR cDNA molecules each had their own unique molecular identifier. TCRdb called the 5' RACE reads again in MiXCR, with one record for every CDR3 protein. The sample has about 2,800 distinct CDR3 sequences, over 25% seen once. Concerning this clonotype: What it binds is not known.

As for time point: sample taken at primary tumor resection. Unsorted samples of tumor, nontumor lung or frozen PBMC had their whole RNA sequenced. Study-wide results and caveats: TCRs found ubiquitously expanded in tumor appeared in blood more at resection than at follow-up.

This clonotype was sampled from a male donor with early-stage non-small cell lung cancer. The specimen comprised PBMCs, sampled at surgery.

The CDR3 spells CASSLGGEGSYEQYF. The DNA of the CDR3 is TGTGCCAGCAGCTTAGGGGGAGAGGGGTCCTACGAGCAGTACTTC. The rearrangement uses TRBV7-6 and TRBJ2-7; TRBD1 or TRBD2 may be the D gene (5 bases each). The CDR3 spans 15 residues. Germline V gene sequence: CDR1 SGHVS, CDR2 FNYEAQ. V was shortened by 1 base and J by 1 base, with 11 bases between the two germline ends.